This TCR beta chain was obtained from a study of cytomegalovirus exposure and HLA in healthy donors (dated by TCRdb to 2016 to 2017). At the level of the whole study: An earlier analysis of roughly 500 of the donors reported about 290 Gb of sequence data and 117 million unique TCR beta sequences from about 200 million T cells. Rather than drawing on any new phenotypic data, the later analysis identified candidate immune exposures from TCR beta sequences and the way those sequences occurred across donors. The study used immunosequencing to profile the T cell repertoires of approximately 650 subjects and linked those repertoires to cytomegalovirus serostatus. In a later genetic analysis, genome-wide SNP genotypes for about 65% of the roughly 670 donors were used, and that subset was treated as a discovery cohort. Approximately 330 gigabases of sequencing data and around 85 million unique TCR sequences made up an early release that covered over 550 HLA-typed donors. To decide whether each TCR beta V gene segment behaved as functional or pseudogenic, an earlier analysis of approximately 620 of the donors relied on high-throughput TCR beta sequencing. All discovery cohort repertoires had been generated on a single sequencing platform. A later analysis re-examined previously published TCR beta repertoires from more than 650 donors and added high-resolution HLA genotyping to investigate patterns of TCR occurrence. Because of strong linkage in the cohort, 5 or 6 DR-DQ haplotypes were treated as single units for association and clustering. The study combined high-throughput TCR immunosequencing, statistical association of individual TCRs with disease status, and machine learning to predict cytomegalovirus infection status. Besides the first cohort of about 730 subjects, a separate validation cohort made up of 120 different subjects was used. Among some 410 genotyped donors of the cohort, an average of about 240,000 unique TCR beta nucleotide sequences was sequenced per donor, of which about 19% were non-productive. Both class I and class II loci were covered by HLA typing, at four-digit resolution. Among the approximately 400 genotyped donors, around 79% belonged to the genetic ancestry cluster associated with self-reported Caucasian donors. Donor age, sex, ethnicity and CMV serostatus were collected together with the repertoire data. The study aimed to test whether signatures of past pathogen exposure could be identified by cataloging public T cell receptors. The number of typed donors differed by locus: about 620-630 for A, B, C, DRB1 and DQB1; some 500 for DQA1; around 580 for DPA1; and 400 to 480 for DPB1.

Points the paper makes about the study in general: In the study, 150 to 200 TCR beta chains were listed as associated with cytomegalovirus. HLA typing was unavailable for some donors at each locus, so association tests used only the typed subset. A later analysis found that HLA-associated TCR beta chains were more clonally expanded and had lower generation probabilities than equally common non-associated chains. The presence/absence analyses assumed that sequencing depth was roughly uniform across donors, and that assumption may not be true. A later analysis reported that several top co-occurrence clusters appeared linked to parvovirus B19, influenza, CMV and Epstein-Barr virus. Most CMV-associated TCR beta chains appeared to be HLA-restricted in a later analysis, and the HLA associations seemed to be driven largely by CMV exposure. Only TCR beta chains were sequenced in this cohort, and the absence of alpha or paired-chain data limited detectable features. Some IMGT-functional V segments, including TRBV6-2 and TRBV6-3, could not be told apart with the 87-base-pair reads, so those segments were excluded. For the cohort, immune exposure information was limited to CMV serostatus. The classifier was reported to diagnose cytomegalovirus status with high specificity and sensitivity in both the original cohort and the validation cohort. A cluster of highly shared sequence variants was judged likely to represent a technical artifact of the sequencing pipeline. In an earlier analysis of 587 of the donors, most TCR beta V segments appeared in productive rearrangements about 90% or about 30% of the time, broadly matching IMGT annotations. In a later genetic analysis, fewer N-insertions in productive TCRs were reported among donors in an Asian-associated ancestry cluster than the roughly 700-donor mean. Most TCR sequences were observed very rarely across donors, whereas some public TCRs were present in many individuals. A later genetic analysis associated a missense DCLRE1C variant with V-gene and J-gene trimming of TCR beta chains, and an independent cohort replicated the association. In vitro tests confirmed that a few of the cytomegalovirus-associated TCR beta chains recognize cytomegalovirus antigens. A further reported finding was that TCR beta sequences accurately predicted the HLA-A and HLA-B alleles for most subjects in the first cohort. A later analysis found that TCR association rates varied across HLA loci, with DRB1 alleles showing the most associated TCRs and HLA-C alleles the fewest. A later analysis associated 16,951 TCR beta sequences with specific HLA alleles at a false discovery rate of 0.05. According to the authors, the approach could potentially be generalized to other disease states and immunological phenotypes. Over 15 rarely observed V segments, including chromosome 9 orphons, were excluded from the earlier analysis of some 590 of the donors because counts were too low. Strong co-occurrence of HLA alleles, especially DR and DQ, made assigning TCR associations to individual alleles difficult. Linkage disequilibrium might explain the correlated functional status among segregating V segments, but an unknown experimental factor could not be excluded.

The cohort was made up of hundreds of healthy bone marrow donors. Cohort members were all nominally healthy when sampled, although unrecorded immune exposures were likely present. The donor tested CMV seropositive and was one of the 289 seropositive cohort members. Each donor provided a peripheral blood sample, and peripheral blood mononuclear cells were used for TCR beta sequencing. The Qiagen DNeasy Blood Extraction Kit was used to extract genomic DNA from the blood cell samples. Remarks on this clone: No antigen is known for it. No qualities accompany the bases; no much larger clone lies one base away.

CDR3 length: 15 amino acids, cysteine to phenylalanine. Only the CDR3 region is kept as DNA, spanning 45 bases read in frame from base 1. The germline ends are 11 bases apart after V is trimmed by 1 base and J by 3 bases. Looking up the germline V gene yields CDR1 SGDLS and CDR2 YYNGEE. Libraries came from the immunoSEQ multiplex PCR assay. The multiplex PCR relied on a mix of 60 forward primers for TCR Vbeta segments and 13 reverse primers for TCR Jbeta segments. Amplification of the CDR3 region of rearranged TCR beta genes was performed with a multiplex PCR assay on genomic DNA. On the Illumina HiSeq System, the amplified TCR beta libraries were sequenced as 87-base-pair reads. Per the authors' processing: In a later analysis, roughly 80 million unique TCR beta chains were counted across the 500 to 850 repertoires, and approximately 9.9 million of these chains were shared by at least two donors. Raw reads were error-corrected and collapsed into unique sequences by a nearest-neighbor algorithm in which closely related sequences were merged to remove PCR and sequencing errors. To assign V, D and J gene segments, CDR3 sequences were aligned to IMGT reference sequences. For a sequence to be retained, at least a six-nucleotide match to both a V gene segment and a J gene segment was required. A rearrangement was called productive if the CDR3 had no stop codons and remained in frame with V and J, and every other rearrangement was called non-productive. Following IMGT convention, CDR3 was defined as the stretch from the second conserved V-encoded cysteine up to the conserved J-encoded phenylalanine. In an earlier analysis of around 570 of the donors, sequences lacking an unambiguous match to a single V gene segment were excluded. In an earlier analysis of approximately 590 of the donors, V segments were called functional above 56.7% productive rearrangements and were called segregating when the between-donor standard deviation exceeded 5%. A statistical classification framework was built for diagnosing cytomegalovirus status from the catalog of TCR beta chain sequences. In a later analysis, TCR nucleotide sequences were compared against IMGT/GENE-DB human TR gene sequences so that V and J genes could be assigned. In a later analysis, CDR3 sequences and most-parsimonious VDJ recombination scenarios were assigned using the TCRdist pipeline. A later analysis defined each TCR beta chain by its CDR3 amino acid sequence plus V-gene family, and excluded reads lacking a unique V-gene family. A later analysis removed several hundred highly shared, low-generation-probability nucleotide sequences to deal with suspected cross-contamination and a sequencing artifact. In a later analysis, a clonal expansion index was calculated for each public chain from normalized within-repertoire ranks of inferred template counts. In a later analysis, generation probabilities were computed with a VDJ recombination model fitted to out-of-frame rearrangements, and the resulting probabilities were checked against IGoR. In a later analysis, TCR-TCR, TCR-HLA and TCR-CMV co-occurrence was scored with hypergeometric tests, and a repertoire-size bias correction was applied to TCR pairs. A later analysis estimated false discovery rates by permuting HLA or CMV assignments 20 times. In a later analysis, co-occurring TCRs were grouped with DBSCAN, and TCRdist sequence similarity was added when clustering was performed within HLA-allele-positive subsets. Co-occurrence clustering excluded repertoires with fewer than 30,000 or more than 120,000 public chains, plus five with anomalous nucleotide sharing. Not all clones reach the TCRdb copy of this immuneACCESS table, which keeps in-frame sequences only. Checked studies attribute under half of the gap to unresolved V genes and leave the rest unexplained. V and J calls and clone size follow that table, whereas D and trimming were derived from the DNA. Across this sample there are 150,000 to 200,000 clones, with around 80% seen only once. The ten top clones hold 1% of the sample.

This TCR derives from a woman aged 45-65 years in good health and CMV-seropositive. The rearrangement combines TRBV9 with TRBJ2-4; the D gene is possibly TRBD1, with 7 bases matching. The material sequenced was PBMCs. The CDR3 region has the sequence CASSVSQGGKNIQYF. The DNA sequence reads TGTGCCAGCAGCGTAAGCCAGGGGGGCAAAAACATTCAGTACTTC.